This T cell receptor (beta chain) derives from a study of Ad26.COV2.S vaccination and SARS-CoV-2 variants. Trimming took 0 bases from V and 1 from J; bases not matched to a gene: 0. Germline assignment: CDR1 SEHNR and CDR2 FQNEAQ (reference sequence). The CDR3 has 15 residues. This clone was seen once. Distinct nucleotide sequences in the sample also encode this CDR3. Only in-frame clones appear in the TCRdb table, and some are missing; sequencing was by immunoSEQ multiplex PCR. The sample includes some 350,000 clones, 92% seen only once; the top ten take roughly 3.9%. The source was peripheral blood, collected after recovery from COVID-19. This TCR derives from a human donor who had recovered from COVID-19. J is TRBJ2-5 and V is TRBV7-9; TRBD2 agrees at 9 bases. CDR3 in amino acids: CASSLAAGGQETQYF. In nucleotides, the CDR3 is TGTGCCAGCAGCTTAGCAGCGGGGGGCCAAGAGACCCAGTACTTC.